This TCR beta chain is drawn from a study of cytomegalovirus exposure and HLA in healthy donors. Whole-study results and caveats: As confirmed in vitro, three CMV-associated chains were specific for CMV antigens.

Losses at the gene ends were 4 bases for V and 6 bases for J; bases not matched to a gene: 11. CDR3 size: 16 residues. Germline V CDR1 and CDR2: SGHTS, YDEGEE. Notes on this clone: Its specificity is not known.

Libraries were prepared by immunoSEQ multiplex PCR; TCRdb keeps only in-frame clonotypes and omits some of them. The repertoire has tens of thousands of clones, 84% of them found once; the top ten carry about 12%. Donors came from a validation cohort of over 100 subjects, distinct from the first 666-subject cohort. This sequence originates from a woman between 18 and 29 years old in good health and CMV-seropositive. The material sequenced was PBMCs. The chain links TRBV5-8 to TRBJ1-5, with 9 nucleotides matching TRBD1. The CDR3 sequence: CASSAGDRDFGQPQHF. CDR3 nucleotides: TGTGCCAGCAGCGCAGGGGACAGGGATTTTGGTCAGCCCCAGCATTTT.